The subject of this entry is one T cell receptor beta chain. Antigen: not known. This entry comes from a study of post-analysis software for immune sequencing data. Prepared TCR beta cDNA libraries contained unique molecular identifiers. Via MiXCR, TCRdb re-called the PCR reads, giving one row per CDR3 protein. This table holds more than 450,000 distinct CDR3 sequences, 40% to 50% found once. Broader study findings: Samples prepared in the same batch strongly co-clustered by F measure. Patients used four to six TRBV segments, including TRBV5-6, TRBV5-1 and TRBV20-1, more often than controls.

The germline CDR1 and CDR2 sequences are MNHNY and SVGAGI (reference sequence). This CDR3 has 15 residues. J was trimmed by 1 base and V by 1 base; bases with no gene match: 1. Sequencing was performed on blood. The rearrangement joins TRBV6-6 to TRBJ2-7; the match to TRBD1 covers 10 bases. The sequence derives from a girl aged 5-17 years with multiple sclerosis. The CDR3 sequence: CASSYWDRGSYEQYF. DNA of the CDR3: TGTGCCAGCAGTTACTGGGACAGGGGTTCCTACGAGCAGTACTTC.